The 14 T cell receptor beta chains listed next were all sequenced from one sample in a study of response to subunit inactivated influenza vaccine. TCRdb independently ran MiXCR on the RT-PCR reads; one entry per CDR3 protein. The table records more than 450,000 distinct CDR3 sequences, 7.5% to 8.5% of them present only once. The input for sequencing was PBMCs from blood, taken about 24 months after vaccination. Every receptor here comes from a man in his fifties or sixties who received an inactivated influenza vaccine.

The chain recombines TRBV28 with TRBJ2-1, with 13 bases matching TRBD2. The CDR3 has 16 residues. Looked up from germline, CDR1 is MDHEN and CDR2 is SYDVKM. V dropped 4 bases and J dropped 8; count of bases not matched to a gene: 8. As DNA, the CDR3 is TGTGCCAGCAGTTACCGGGGACTAGCGGGAACCGATGAGCAGTTCTTC. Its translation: CASSYRGLAGTDEQFF.

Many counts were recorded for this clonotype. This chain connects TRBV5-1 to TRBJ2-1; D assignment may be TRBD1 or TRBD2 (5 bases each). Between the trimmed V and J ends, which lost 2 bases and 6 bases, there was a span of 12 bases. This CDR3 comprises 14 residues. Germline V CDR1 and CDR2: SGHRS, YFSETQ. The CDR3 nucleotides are TGCGCCAGCAGCTTAGGGGACCTCCCCAATGAGCAGTTCTTC. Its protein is CASSLGDLPNEQFF.

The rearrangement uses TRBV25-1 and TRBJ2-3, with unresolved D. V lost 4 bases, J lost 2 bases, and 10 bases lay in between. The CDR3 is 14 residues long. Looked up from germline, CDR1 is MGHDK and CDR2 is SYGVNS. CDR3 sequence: CASSAGRYTDTQYF. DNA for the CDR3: TGTGCCAGCAGTGCGGGTAGATACACAGATACGCAGTATTTT.

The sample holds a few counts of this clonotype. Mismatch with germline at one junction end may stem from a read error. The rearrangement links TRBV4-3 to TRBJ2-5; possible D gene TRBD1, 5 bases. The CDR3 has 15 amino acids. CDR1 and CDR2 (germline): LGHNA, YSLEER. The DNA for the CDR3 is TGCGCCAGCAGCCAAGATCACAGGACCCAAAAGACCCAGTACTTC. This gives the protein CASSQDHRTQKTQYF.

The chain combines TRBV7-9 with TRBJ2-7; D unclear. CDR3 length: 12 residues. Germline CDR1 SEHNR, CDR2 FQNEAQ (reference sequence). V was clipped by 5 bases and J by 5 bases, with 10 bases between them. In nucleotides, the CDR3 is TGTGCCAGCAGCCGGCAGGATGACGAGCAGTACTTC. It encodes CASSRQDDEQYF.

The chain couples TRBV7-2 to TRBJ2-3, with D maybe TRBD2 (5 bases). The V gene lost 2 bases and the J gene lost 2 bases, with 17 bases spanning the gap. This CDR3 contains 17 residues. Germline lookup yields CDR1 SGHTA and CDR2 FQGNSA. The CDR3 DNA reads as TGTGCCAGCAGCTTAAAGATGTTTCTCGGGGTCACAGATACGCAGTATTTT. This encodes CASSLKMFLGVTDTQYF.

The CDR3 DNA reads TGTGCCAGCTCACCGACTAGCCCGAAAGACACAGATACGCAGTATTTT. Its translation is CASSPTSPKDTDTQYF. The chain employs TRBV18 and TRBJ2-3; 7 bases align to TRBD2. The length of the CDR3 is 16 residues. Germline V CDR1 and CDR2: KGHSH, LQKENI. The ends lost 3 bases at V and 2 bases at J; junction bases unmatched: 8.

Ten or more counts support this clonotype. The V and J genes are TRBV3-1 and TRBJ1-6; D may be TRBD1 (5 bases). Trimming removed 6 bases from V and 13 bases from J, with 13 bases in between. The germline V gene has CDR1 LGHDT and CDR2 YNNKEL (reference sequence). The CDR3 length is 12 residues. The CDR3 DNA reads TGTGCCAGCAGTGAGGGGTACTATCCCCTCCACTTT. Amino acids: CASSEGYYPLHF.

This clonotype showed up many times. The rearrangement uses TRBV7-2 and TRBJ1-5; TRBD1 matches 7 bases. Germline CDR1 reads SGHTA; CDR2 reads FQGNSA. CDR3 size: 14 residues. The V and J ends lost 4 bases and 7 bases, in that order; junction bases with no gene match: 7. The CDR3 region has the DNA TGTGCCAGCAGCTCTGCAGGGGGAAGCCAGCCCCAGCATTTT. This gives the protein CASSSAGGSQPQHF.

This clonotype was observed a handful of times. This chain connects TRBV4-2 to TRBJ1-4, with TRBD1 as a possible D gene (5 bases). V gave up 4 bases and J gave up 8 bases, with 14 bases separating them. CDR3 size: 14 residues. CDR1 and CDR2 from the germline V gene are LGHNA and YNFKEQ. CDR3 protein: CASSPPGVEEKLFF. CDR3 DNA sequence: TGTGCCAGCAGCCCCCCGGGGGTGGAAGAAAAACTGTTTTTT.

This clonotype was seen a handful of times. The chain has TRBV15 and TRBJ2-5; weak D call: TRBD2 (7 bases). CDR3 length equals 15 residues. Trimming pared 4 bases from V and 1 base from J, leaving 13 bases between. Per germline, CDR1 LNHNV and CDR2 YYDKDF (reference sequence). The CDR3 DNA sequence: TGTGCCACCAGCAAGGGGGGGATATCCCAAGAGACCCAGTACTTC. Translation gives CATSKGGISQETQYF. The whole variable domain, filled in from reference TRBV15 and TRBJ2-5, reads DAMVIQNPRYQVTQFGKPVTLSCSQTLNHNVMYWYQQKSSQAPKLLFHYYDKDFNNEADTPDNFQSRRPNTSFCFLDIRSPGLGDTAMYLCATSKGGISQETQYFGPGTRLLVL.

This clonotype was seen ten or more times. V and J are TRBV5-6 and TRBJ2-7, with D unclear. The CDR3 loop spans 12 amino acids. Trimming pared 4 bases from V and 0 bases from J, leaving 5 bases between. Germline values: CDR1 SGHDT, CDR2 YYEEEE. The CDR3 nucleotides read TGTGCCAGCAGCGCCCACTCCTACGAGCAGTACTTC. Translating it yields CASSAHSYEQYF.

In nucleotides, the CDR3 is TGTGCCAGCAGCTTCCCTAGCGGGGGGGCCTTAAACATTCAGTACTTC. Protein product: CASSFPSGGALNIQYF. The chain couples TRBV5-5 to TRBJ2-4; TRBD2 agrees at 12 bases. The length of the CDR3 is 16 residues. The V and J ends lost 2 bases and 6 bases, in that order; junction bases with no gene match: 6. Germline V gene lookup returns CDR1 SGHKS and CDR2 YYEKEE (reference sequence).

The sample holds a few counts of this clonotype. The CDR3 region has the DNA TGTGCCAGCAGACCCAGCGGGGGGGCTGGGAATGAGCAGTTCTTC. Its protein product is CASRPSGGAGNEQFF. The chain recombines TRBV2 with TRBJ2-1; 10 bases are shared with TRBD2. This CDR3 has 15 residues. The V gene's germline CDR1 is SNHLY and CDR2 FYNNEI. After removal of 6 bases from V and 7 bases from J, the junction contained 9 bases not matched to a gene.